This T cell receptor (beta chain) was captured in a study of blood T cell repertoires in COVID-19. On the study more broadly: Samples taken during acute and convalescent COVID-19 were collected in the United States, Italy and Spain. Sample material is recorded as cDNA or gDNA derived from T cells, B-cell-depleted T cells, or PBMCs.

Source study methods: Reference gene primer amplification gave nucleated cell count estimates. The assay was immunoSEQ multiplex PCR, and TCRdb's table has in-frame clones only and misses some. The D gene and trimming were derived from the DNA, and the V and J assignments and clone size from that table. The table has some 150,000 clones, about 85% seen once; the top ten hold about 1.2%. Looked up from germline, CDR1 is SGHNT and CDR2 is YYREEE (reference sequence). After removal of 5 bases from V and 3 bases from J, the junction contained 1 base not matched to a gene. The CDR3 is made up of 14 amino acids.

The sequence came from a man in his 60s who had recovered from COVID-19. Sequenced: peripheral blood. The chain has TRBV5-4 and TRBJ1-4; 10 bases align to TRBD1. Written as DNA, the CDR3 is TGTGCCAGCAGTGGACAGGGGGCTAATGAAAAACTGTTTTTT. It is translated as CASSGQGANEKLFF.